These T cell receptor beta chains were read from a single sample in a study of blood T cells in healthy people across ages. Via MiXCR, TCRdb re-called the 5' RACE reads, giving one row per CDR3 protein. The data show about 1.7 million distinct CDR3 sequences, with 25% to 30% seen just once and over 7% held by the top ten. What was sequenced was blood. The source is a woman under 40 in good health. The CDR3 runs from the conserved cysteine through the conserved F or W. D genes are given only for firm matches. Size is omitted from some rows. Given values are once, few, many or a class for expanded clones.

D gene	clone size	V gene	J gene	CDR3 protein	CDR3 DNA
-	few	TRBV7-6	TRBJ1-1	CASSSRTGMNTEAFF	TGTGCCAGCAGCTCCCGGACCGGCATGAACACTGAAGCTTTCTTT
TRBD1	-	TRBV30	TRBJ2-2	CACSTGQPYTGELFF	TGTGCCTGTAGTACGGGACAGCCATACACCGGGGAGCTGTTTTTT
-	many	TRBV20-1	TRBJ2-7	CSASLRPPDEQYF	TGCAGTGCTAGCCTCCGCCCGCCGGACGAGCAGTACTTC
-	-	TRBV9	TRBJ2-7	CASSVRQGGEQYF	TGTGCCAGCAGCGTAAGGCAGGGGGGCGAGCAGTACTTC
-	-	TRBV24-1	TRBJ2-1	CATSPGSYNEQFF	TGTGCCACCAGCCCGGGATCCTACAATGAGCAGTTCTTC
-	few	TRBV4-3	TRBJ2-1	CASSQKETSYNEQFF	TGCGCCAGCAGCCAGAAGGAAACTAGCTACAATGAGCAGTTCTTC
-	many	TRBV18	TRBJ2-5	CASSPLETQYF	TGTGCCAGCAGCCCCTTAGAGACCCAGTACTTC
TRBD2	-	TRBV5-1	TRBJ2-5	CASSVGTSDGETQYF	TGCGCCAGCAGCGTCGGGACTAGCGACGGAGAGACCCAGTACTTC
-	-	TRBV3-1	TRBJ1-1	CASSPLASVNTEAFF	TGTGCCAGCAGCCCGCTCGCGTCCGTGAACACTGAAGCTTTCTTT
TRBD2	-	TRBV6-1	TRBJ2-3	CASSRRPPGAGSTDTQYF	TGTGCCAGCAGCCGCCGACCGCCAGGAGCGGGAAGCACAGATACGCAGTATTTT
-	-	TRBV5-5	TRBJ2-7	CASSLERTLNRATYEQYF	TGTGCCAGCAGCTTGGAAAGGACCTTAAACCGCGCTACCTACGAGCAGTACTTC
-	few	TRBV15	TRBJ1-1	CATSRVTDGEAFF	TGTGCCACCAGCAGGGTTACGGATGGTGAAGCTTTCTTT
-	-	TRBV21-1	TRBJ2-5	CASSKPHLDRVRETQYF	TGTGCCAGCAGCAAACCCCACCTCGACAGGGTCAGGGAGACCCAGTACTTC
TRBD2	-	TRBV3-1	TRBJ2-1	CASSQVWTSGRVSSYNEQFF	TGTGCCAGCAGCCAAGTTTGGACTAGCGGGAGGGTTAGCTCCTACAATGAGCAGTTCTTC
TRBD2	-	TRBV20-1	TRBJ2-1	CSAQMTSGREQFF	TGCAGTGCTCAAATGACTAGCGGGAGAGAGCAGTTCTTC
TRBD1	-	TRBV7-9	TRBJ2-7	CASSARTGPYEQYF	TGTGCCAGCAGCGCCCGGACAGGGCCATACGAGCAGTACTTC
-	-	TRBV27	TRBJ2-2	CASSRMSRGAGELFF	TGTGCCAGCAGTCGTATGTCCAGGGGCGCCGGGGAGCTGTTTTTT
TRBD1	few	TRBV27	TRBJ2-1	CASRGDSSYNEQFF	TGTGCCAGCAGAGGGGACAGCTCCTACAATGAGCAGTTCTTC
-	-	TRBV6-4	TRBJ1-1	CASSVEENTEAFF	TGCGCCAGCAGTGTTGAGGAGAACACTGAAGCTTTCTTT
TRBD1	few	TRBV3-1	TRBJ2-7	CASSHTGDGNEQYF	TGTGCCAGCAGCCATACAGGGGACGGGAACGAGCAGTACTTC
-	-	TRBV12-3/TRBV12-4	TRBJ1-2	CAVGVTGRYYGYTF	TGTGCAGTTGGGGTGACGGGGAGATACTATGGCTACACCTTC
TRBD1	many	TRBV20-1	TRBJ2-7	CSARGNRGGYEQYF	TGCAGTGCTAGGGGGAACAGGGGTGGTTACGAGCAGTACTTC